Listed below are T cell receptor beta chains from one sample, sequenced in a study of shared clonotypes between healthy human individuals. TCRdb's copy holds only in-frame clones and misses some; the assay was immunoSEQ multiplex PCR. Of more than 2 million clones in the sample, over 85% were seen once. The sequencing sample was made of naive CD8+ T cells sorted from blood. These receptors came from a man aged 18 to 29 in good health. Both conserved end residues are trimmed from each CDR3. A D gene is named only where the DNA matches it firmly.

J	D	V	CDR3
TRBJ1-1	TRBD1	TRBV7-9	ASSLEQGRDEAF
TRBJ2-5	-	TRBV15	ATSREEFDTQY
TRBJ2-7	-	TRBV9	ASSVGDAGTYEQY
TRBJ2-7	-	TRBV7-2	ASSLTVGYEQY
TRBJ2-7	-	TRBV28	ASSLGTVYEQY
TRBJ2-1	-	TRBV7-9	ASSLGLSSYNEQF
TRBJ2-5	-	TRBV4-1	ASSQESAGTGAQY
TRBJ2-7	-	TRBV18	ASSPIGEPTYEQY
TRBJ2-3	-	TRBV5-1	ASSFDSTDTQY
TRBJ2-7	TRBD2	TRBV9	ASSPTSGVAGEQY
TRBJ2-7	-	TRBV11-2	ASSLDPGAYEQY
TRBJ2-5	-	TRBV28	ASRRDAWKETQY
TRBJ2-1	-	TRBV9	ASSATSYSYNEQF
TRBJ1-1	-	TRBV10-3	ATLDGLNTEAF
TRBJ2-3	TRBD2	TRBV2	ASSETLAGVTDTQY
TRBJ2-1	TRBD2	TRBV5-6	ASSSGTSDYNEQF
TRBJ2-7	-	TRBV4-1	ASSQGLSYEQY
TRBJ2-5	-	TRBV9	ASSVGWSEETQY
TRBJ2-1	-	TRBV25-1	ASSDFGPGVNEQF
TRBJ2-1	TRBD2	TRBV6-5	ASSWTSGSYNEQF
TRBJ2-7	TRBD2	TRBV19	ASSNSGVSSYEQY
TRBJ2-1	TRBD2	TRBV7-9	ASSLVAGGPYNEQF
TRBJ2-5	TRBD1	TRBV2	ASSPTGGAETQY
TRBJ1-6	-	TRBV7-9	ASSLDGLLH
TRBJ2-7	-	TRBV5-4	ASSFGDVEQY